Below, one T cell receptor beta chain is given with its context. Its antigen is currently unknown. The source of the sample is a study of graft-versus-host responses after intestinal transplantation. Study-level results: GvH clones were found in recipient marrow; some appeared first in ileum or blood.

Sequencing used immunoSEQ multiplex PCR; TCRdb keeps in-frame clones, though not all of them. The sample records 95,000 to 150,000 clones, approximately 95% being singletons. The germline CDR1 and CDR2 sequences are MNHEY and SVGAGI. V lost 6 bases and J lost 4, with 13 bases in between. The CDR3 consists of 14 residues. The sequencing used unstimulated CD8+ T cells sorted from spleen or lymph node cells, collected before intestinal transplant. The chain recombines TRBV6-5 with TRBJ1-5, with D perhaps matching TRBD1 (6 bases). This TCR derives from a human donor who received an intestinal transplant. CDR3 sequence (DNA): TGTGCCAGCAGCACGGGGGGGCTTAATCAGCCCCAGCATTTT. Its protein product is CASSTGGLNQPQHF.